The rows below give T cell receptor beta chains drawn from one sample of a study of blood T cell repertoires in COVID-19. TCRdb's table, derived via immunoSEQ multiplex PCR, lists solely in-frame clones and lacks some. The data contain 350,000 to 450,000 clones, 85% to 90% of them singletons. Sequencing used peripheral blood. The receptor set was obtained from a human donor in a cohort sampled during active COVID-19. The CDR3 runs from the conserved cysteine through the conserved F or W. The order of the fields is V gene, D gene, CDR3 length, J gene, clone size, CDR3 protein, CDR3 DNA. D genes are given only for firm matches. Clone sizes are given selectively: once, few, many, or a class where the clone is expanded.

>TRBV6-1|NA|14|TRBJ2-5|NA
CASSEVGGGETQYF
TGTGCCAGCAGTGAGGTGGGGGGTGGAGAGACCCAGTACTTC
>TRBV5-4|NA|16|TRBJ1-1|NA
CASSPMAGKGDTEAFF
TGTGCCAGCAGCCCAATGGCAGGGAAGGGGGACACTGAAGCTTTCTTT
>TRBV7-3|NA|14|TRBJ2-2|NA
CASSPYGPTGELFF
TGTGCCAGCAGCCCCTATGGTCCAACCGGGGAGCTGTTTTTT
>TRBV25-1|NA|14|TRBJ1-5|few
CASSDRRDNQPQHF
TGTGCCAGCAGTGACCGACGGGACAATCAGCCCCAGCATTTT
>TRBV5-1|TRBD1|19|TRBJ2-2|NA
CASSSRPGTGYGGTGELFF
TGCGCCAGCAGCTCACGTCCCGGGACAGGGTATGGTGGCACCGGGGAGCTGTTTTTT
>TRBV6-5|NA|13|TRBJ2-2|NA
CASSCRESGELFF
TGTGCCAGCAGTTGCAGGGAATCCGGGGAGCTGTTTTTT
>TRBV3-1/TRBV3-2|NA|16|TRBJ1-2|NA
CASSRGSGGTLSGYTF
TGTGCCAGCAGCCGAGGTTCGGGGGGTACTTTAAGTGGCTACACCTTC
>TRBV4-2|TRBD1|18|TRBJ1-3|NA
CASSQDSLSTGRGNTIYF
TGTGCCAGCAGCCAAGATTCCCTCTCGACAGGGCGCGGAAACACCATATATTTT
>TRBV27|NA|15|TRBJ2-1|few
CASSYSQGVGNEQFF
TGTGCCAGCAGTTACTCACAGGGTGTCGGAAATGAGCAGTTCTTC
>TRBV7-9|NA|13|TRBJ2-2|NA
CASTASNTGELFF
TGTGCCAGCACAGCCTCGAACACCGGGGAGCTGTTTTTT
>TRBV11-2|TRBD1|15|TRBJ1-2|NA
CASSPGQGVSYGYTF
TGTGCCAGCAGCCCCGGACAGGGGGTTTCCTATGGCTACACCTTC
>TRBV5-4|NA|14|TRBJ1-1|once
CASSRELENTEAFF
TGTGCCAGCAGCCGGGAATTGGAGAACACTGAAGCTTTCTTT
>TRBV3-1/TRBV3-2|NA|12|TRBJ2-7|NA
CASSMTYDEQYF
TGTGCCAGCAGCATGACATACGACGAGCAGTACTTC
>TRBV5-4|TRBD2|14|TRBJ2-7|once
CASSFDNGRNEQYF
TGTGCCAGCAGCTTTGATAACGGGAGGAACGAGCAGTACTTC
>TRBV21-1|NA|18|TRBJ1-5|few
CASSRLGRPRRGNQPQHF
TGTGCCAGCAGCAGATTAGGACGGCCTAGGAGGGGCAATCAGCCCCAGCATTTT
>TRBV9|TRBD1|14|TRBJ2-2|few
CASSVQGDDGELFF
TGTGCCAGCAGCGTCCAGGGGGACGACGGGGAGCTGTTTTTT
>TRBV19|TRBD1|13|TRBJ2-1|NA
CASSPTGAREQFF
TGTGCCAGTAGCCCTACAGGGGCGAGAGAGCAGTTCTTC
>TRBV5-6|TRBD1|13|TRBJ1-2|NA
CASSSGQAYGYTF
TGTGCCAGCAGCTCCGGACAGGCCTATGGCTACACCTTC
>TRBV3-1/TRBV3-2|TRBD2|18|TRBJ2-2|NA
CASSQDPSGSLYTGELFF
TGTGCCAGCAGCCAAGATCCCAGCGGGAGTCTTTACACCGGGGAGCTGTTTTTT
>TRBV5-1|NA|14|TRBJ2-5|few
CASSLQNPEETQYF
TGCGCCAGCAGCTTGCAAAATCCAGAAGAGACCCAGTACTTC
>TRBV7-9|NA|12|TRBJ2-7|NA
CASSLGGREQYF
TGTGCCAGCAGCTTAGGGGGCCGCGAGCAGTACTTC
>TRBV27|NA|15|TRBJ1-3|NA
CASSLYRGSGNTIYF
TGTGCCAGCAGTTTATATCGGGGCTCTGGAAACACCATATATTTT
>TRBV7-7|NA|18|TRBJ2-1|NA
CASSLGKVAIKSYNEQFF
TGTGCCAGCAGCTTGGGCAAAGTGGCGATAAAGTCCTACAATGAGCAGTTCTTC
>TRBV19|TRBD1|13|TRBJ1-1|NA
CASSRTGGTEAFF
TGTGCCAGTAGCCGGACAGGGGGGACTGAAGCTTTCTTT
>TRBV5-8|NA|17|TRBJ2-2|NA
CASSLVTMGGSTGELFF
TGTGCCAGCAGCTTGGTGACTATGGGAGGTAGCACCGGGGAGCTGTTTTTT